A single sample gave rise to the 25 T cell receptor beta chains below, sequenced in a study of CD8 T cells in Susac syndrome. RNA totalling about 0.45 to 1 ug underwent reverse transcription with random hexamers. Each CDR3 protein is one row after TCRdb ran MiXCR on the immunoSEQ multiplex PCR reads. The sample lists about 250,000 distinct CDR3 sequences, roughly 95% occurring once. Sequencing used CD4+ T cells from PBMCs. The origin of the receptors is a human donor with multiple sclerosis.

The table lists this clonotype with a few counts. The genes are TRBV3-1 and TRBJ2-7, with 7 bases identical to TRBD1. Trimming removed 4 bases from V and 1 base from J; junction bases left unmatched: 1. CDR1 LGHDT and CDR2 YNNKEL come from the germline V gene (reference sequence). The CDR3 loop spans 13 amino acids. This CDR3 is CASSRGQSYEQYF. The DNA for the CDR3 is TGTGCCAGCAGCCGGGGACAGTCCTACGAGCAGTACTTC.

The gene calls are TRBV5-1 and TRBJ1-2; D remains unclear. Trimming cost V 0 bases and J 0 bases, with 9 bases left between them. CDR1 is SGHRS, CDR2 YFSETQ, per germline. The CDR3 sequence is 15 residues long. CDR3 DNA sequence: TGCGCCAGCAGCTTGGAGCCAGACACTAACTATGGCTACACCTTC. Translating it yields CASSLEPDTNYGYTF.

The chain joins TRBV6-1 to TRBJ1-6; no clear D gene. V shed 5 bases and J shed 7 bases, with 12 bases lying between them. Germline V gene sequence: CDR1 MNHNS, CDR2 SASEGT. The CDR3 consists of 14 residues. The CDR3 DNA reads TGTGCCAGCAGTCCCAGCCAGTCGAATTCACCCCTCCACTTT. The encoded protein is CASSPSQSNSPLHF.

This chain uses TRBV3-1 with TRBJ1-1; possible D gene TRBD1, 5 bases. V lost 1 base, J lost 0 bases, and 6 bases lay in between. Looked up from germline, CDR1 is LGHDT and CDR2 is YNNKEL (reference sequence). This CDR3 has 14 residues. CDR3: CASSQATVNTEAFF. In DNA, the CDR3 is TGTGCCAGCAGCCAAGCGACAGTGAACACTGAAGCTTTCTTT.

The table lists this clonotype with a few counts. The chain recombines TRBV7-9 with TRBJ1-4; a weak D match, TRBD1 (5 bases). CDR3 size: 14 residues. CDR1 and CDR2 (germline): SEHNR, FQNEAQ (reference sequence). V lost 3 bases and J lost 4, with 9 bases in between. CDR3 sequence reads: CASSLGTVNEKLFF. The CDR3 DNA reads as TGTGCCAGCAGCTTGGGGACGGTTAATGAAAAACTGTTTTTT.

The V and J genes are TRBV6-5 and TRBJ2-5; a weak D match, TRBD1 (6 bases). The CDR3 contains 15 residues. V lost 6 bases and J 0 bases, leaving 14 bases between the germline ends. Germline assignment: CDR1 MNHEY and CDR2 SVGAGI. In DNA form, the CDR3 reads TGTGCCAGCAGACCCGGCTGGGGGCACCAAGAGACCCAGTACTTC. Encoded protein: CASRPGWGHQETQYF.

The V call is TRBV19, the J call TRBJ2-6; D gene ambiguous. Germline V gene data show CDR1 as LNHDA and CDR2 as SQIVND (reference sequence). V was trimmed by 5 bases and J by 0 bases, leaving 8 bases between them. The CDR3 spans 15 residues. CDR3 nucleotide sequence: TGTGCCAGTAGTCGGGCCAGCTCTGGGGCCAACGTCCTGACTTTC. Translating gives CASSRASSGANVLTF.

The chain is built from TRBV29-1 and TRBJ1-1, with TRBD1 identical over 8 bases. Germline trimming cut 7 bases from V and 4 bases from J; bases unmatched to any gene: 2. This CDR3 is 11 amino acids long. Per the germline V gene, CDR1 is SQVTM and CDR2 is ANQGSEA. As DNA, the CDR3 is TGCAGCGCCGGACAGGGCACTGAAGCTTTCTTT. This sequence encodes CSAGQGTEAFF.

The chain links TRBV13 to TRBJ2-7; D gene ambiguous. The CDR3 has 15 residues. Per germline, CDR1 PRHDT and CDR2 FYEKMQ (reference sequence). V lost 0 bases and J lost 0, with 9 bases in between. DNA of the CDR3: TGTGCCAGCAGCTTAGGCAGATCCCGCTCCTACGAGCAGTACTTC. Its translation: CASSLGRSRSYEQYF.

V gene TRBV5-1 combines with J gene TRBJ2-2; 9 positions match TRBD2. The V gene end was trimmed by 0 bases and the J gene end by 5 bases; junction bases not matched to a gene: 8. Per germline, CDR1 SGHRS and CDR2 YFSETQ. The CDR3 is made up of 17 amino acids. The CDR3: CASSLGSLAGRTGELFF. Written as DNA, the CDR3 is TGCGCCAGCAGCTTGGGTAGTCTAGCGGGGCGAACCGGGGAGCTGTTTTTT.

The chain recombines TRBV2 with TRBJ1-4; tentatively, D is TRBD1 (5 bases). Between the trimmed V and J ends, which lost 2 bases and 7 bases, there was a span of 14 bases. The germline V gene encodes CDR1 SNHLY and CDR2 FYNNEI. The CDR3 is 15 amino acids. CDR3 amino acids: CASSEIRADSEKLFF. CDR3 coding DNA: TGTGCCAGCAGTGAAATTAGGGCAGACAGTGAAAAACTGTTTTTT.

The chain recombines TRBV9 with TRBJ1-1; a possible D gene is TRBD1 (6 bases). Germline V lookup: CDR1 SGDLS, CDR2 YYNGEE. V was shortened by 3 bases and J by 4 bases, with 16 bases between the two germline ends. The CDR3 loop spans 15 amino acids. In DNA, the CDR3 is TGTGCCAGCAGCGCTCGACAGGCGGCCCCCACTGAAGCTTTCTTT. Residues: CASSARQAAPTEAFF.

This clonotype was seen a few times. CDR3 amino acids: CASSFDRGYYGYTF. The DNA of the CDR3 is TGCGCCAGCAGCTTTGACAGGGGCTACTATGGCTACACCTTC. The genes are TRBV4-1 and TRBJ1-2, with TRBD1 matching over 8 bases. The CDR3 runs 14 residues. The V and J ends lost 5 bases and 3 bases, in that order; junction bases with no gene match: 5. CDR1 and CDR2 (germline): MGHRA, YSYEKL.

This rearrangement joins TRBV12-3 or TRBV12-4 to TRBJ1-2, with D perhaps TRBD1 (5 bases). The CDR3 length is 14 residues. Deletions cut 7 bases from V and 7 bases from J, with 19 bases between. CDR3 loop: CASTFMGTRGGYTF. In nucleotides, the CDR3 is TGTGCCAGCACCTTCATGGGGACCCGGGGTGGCTACACCTTC.

The chain's CDR3 is CAWKTRTSGRKNTGELFF. CDR3 nucleotide sequence: TGTGCCTGGAAGACCCGGACTAGCGGAAGGAAAAACACCGGGGAGCTGTTTTTT. The chain links TRBV30 to TRBJ2-2; 10 bases line up with TRBD2. Trimming removed 4 bases from V and 2 bases from J; junction bases left unmatched: 13. This CDR3 comprises 18 residues. Germline CDR1 reads GTSNPN; CDR2 reads SVGIG (reference sequence).

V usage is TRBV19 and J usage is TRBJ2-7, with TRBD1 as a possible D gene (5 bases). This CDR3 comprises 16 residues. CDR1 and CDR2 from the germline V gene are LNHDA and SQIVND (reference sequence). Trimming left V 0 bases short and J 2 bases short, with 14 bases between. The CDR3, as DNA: TGTGCCAGTAGTATAGATTGGGTGGACACGACCTACGAGCAGTACGTC. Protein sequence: CASSIDWVDTTYEQYV.

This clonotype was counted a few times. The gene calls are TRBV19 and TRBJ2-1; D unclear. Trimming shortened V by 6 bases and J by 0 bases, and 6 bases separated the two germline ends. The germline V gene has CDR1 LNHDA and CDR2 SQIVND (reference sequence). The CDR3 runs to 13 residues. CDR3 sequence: CASSGSSYNEQFF. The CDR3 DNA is TGTGCCAGTAGCGGAAGCTCCTACAATGAGCAGTTCTTC.

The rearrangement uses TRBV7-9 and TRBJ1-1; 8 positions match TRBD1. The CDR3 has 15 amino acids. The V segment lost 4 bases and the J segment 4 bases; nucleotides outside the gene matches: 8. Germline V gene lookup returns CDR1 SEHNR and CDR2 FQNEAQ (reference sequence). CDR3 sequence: CASSYGQGLVTEAFF. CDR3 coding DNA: TGTGCCAGCAGCTACGGACAGGGACTGGTCACTGAAGCTTTCTTT.

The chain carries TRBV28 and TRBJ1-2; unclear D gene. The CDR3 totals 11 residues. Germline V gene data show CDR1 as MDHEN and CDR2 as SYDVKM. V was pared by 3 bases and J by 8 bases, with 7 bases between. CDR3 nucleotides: TGTGCCAGCAGTTTTAGGGCGGGCTACACCTTC. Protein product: CASSFRAGYTF.

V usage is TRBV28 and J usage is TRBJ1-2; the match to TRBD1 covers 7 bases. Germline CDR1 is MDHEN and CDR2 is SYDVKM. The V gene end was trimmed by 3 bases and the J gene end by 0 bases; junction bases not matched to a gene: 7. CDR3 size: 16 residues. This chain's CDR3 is CASSLWDRKTNYGYTF. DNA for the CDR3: TGTGCCAGCAGTTTGTGGGACAGAAAGACTAACTATGGCTACACCTTC.

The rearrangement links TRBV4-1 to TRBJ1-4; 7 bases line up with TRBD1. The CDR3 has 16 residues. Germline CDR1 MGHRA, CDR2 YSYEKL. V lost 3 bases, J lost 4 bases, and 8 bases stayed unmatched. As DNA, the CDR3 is TGCGCCAGCAGCCAGGGGATGCAGGGGGGTAATGAAAAACTGTTTTTT. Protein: CASSQGMQGGNEKLFF.

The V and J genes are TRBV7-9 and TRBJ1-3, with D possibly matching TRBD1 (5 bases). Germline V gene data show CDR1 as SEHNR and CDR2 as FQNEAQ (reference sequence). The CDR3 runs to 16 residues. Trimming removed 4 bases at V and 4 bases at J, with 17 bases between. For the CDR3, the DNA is TGTGCCAGCAGCTATACGGTCGGGGGAACAGGAAACACCATATATTTT. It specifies CASSYTVGGTGNTIYF.

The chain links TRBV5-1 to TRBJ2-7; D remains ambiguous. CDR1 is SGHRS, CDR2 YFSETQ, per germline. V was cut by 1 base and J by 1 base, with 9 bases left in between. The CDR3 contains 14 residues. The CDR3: CASSLQSGSYEQYF. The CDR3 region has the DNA TGCGCCAGCAGCTTGCAATCGGGTTCCTACGAGCAGTACTTC.

The CDR3 region is CASSYFGREGPLHF. The CDR3, as DNA: TGTGCCAGCAGTTACTTCGGGCGCGAGGGGCCCCTCCACTTT. The rearrangement links TRBV6-2 or TRBV6-3 to TRBJ1-6; tentative D call: TRBD1 (5 bases). Germline V lookup: CDR1 MNHEY, CDR2 SVGEGT. The CDR3 runs to 14 residues. V was trimmed by 1 base and J by 13 bases, leaving 14 bases between them.

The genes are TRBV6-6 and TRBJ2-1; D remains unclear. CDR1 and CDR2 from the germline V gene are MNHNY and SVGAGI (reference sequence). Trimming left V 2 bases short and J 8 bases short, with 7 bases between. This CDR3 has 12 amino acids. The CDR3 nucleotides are TGTGCCAGCAGTTACGGACGGGATGAGCAGTTCTTC. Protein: CASSYGRDEQFF.